The T cell receptor (beta chain) under discussion was sequenced for a study of blood T cell repertoires in COVID-19. Study information: Acute-phase and convalescent COVID-19 samples originated in the United States, Italy and Spain.

Per the study methods: Estimates of nucleated cell counts were drawn from the amplification of reference gene primers. Method: immunoSEQ multiplex PCR; TCRdb's copy keeps in-frame clones and lacks some. V and J calls and clone size follow that table, whereas D and trimming were derived from the DNA. Counted here are roughly 120,000 clones, approximately 65% occurring once; the ten biggest clones make up 6% to 8.5%. This clone was observed a few times. V lost 6 bases and J lost 8, with 16 bases in between. Germline V gene data show CDR1 as ENHRY and CDR2 as SYGVKD. This CDR3 has 14 residues. This sequence originates from a woman aged 60 to 75 with acute or convalescent COVID-19. The chain couples TRBV10-3 to TRBJ1-4; D is perhaps TRBD1 (5 bases). Sequenced material: peripheral blood. For the CDR3, the DNA is TGTGCCATCAGCGCCGGGGGGGTGGAAGAAAAACTGTTTTTT. It yields the protein CAISAGGVEEKLFF.